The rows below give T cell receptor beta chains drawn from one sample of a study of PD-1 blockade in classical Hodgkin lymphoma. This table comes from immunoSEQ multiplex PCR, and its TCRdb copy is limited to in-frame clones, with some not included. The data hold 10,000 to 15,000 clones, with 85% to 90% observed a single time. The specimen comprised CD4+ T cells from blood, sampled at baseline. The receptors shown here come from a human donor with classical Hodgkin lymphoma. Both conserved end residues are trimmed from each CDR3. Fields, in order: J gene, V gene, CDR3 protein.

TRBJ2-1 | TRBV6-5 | ASSYGLGEQF
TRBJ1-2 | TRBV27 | ASSFVLIGQSWGGYT
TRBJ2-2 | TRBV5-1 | ASSIWTSGELF
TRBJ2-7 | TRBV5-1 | ASSLLPSSYEQY
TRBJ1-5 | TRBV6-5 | ASSNTGGNQPQH
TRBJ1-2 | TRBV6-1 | ASSEGRGPYGYT
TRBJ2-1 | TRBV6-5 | ASSYSLTGREQF
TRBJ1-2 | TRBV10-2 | ASSEPAGGYT
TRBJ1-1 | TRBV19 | ASSISLRTYLRFEAF
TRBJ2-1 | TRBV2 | ASAQRNEQF
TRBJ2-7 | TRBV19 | ASSRLDSYEQY
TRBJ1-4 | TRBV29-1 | SLANTSGQVNEKLF
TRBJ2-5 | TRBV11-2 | ASSLRTSWDRGLGETQY